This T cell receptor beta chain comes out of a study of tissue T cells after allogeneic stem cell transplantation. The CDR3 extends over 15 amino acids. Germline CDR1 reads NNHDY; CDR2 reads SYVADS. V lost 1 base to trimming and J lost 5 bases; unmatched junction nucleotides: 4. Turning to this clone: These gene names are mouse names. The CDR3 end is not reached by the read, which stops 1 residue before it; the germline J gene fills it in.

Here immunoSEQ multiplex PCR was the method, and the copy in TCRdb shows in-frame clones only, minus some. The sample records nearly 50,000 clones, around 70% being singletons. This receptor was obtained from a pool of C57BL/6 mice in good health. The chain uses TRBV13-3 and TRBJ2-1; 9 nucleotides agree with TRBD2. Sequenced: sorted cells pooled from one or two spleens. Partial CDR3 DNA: TGTGCCAGCAGTGATATGCTGGGGGGGGATGCTGAGCAGTTC. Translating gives CASSDMLGGDAEQF. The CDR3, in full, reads CASSDMLGGDAEQFF.